This T cell receptor beta chain is drawn from a study of vaccination effects on CD4 cells after COVID-19. ViraFEST assay sequencing came after antigen-specific CD4+ T cells were expanded with viral peptide pools. Culture lasted approximately 10 days before CD4+ T cell isolation. Negative nucleocapsid antibody tests before and after vaccination confirmed no previous SARS-CoV-2 infection. Cultures had half their medium replaced with IL-2 medium on days 3 and 7. Study results and caveats: In the late period after vaccination, infection- and vaccine-induced clones contracted markedly.

Details on this clone: Its antigen is as yet unknown.

Data came from immunoSEQ multiplex PCR; TCRdb stores just in-frame clones and leaves some out. Of about 34,000 clones detected, about three quarters appear once; the ten largest clones hold around 30%. The input for sequencing was CD4+ T cells from PBMCs cultured with HCoV-OC43 spike peptides, taken before COVID-19 vaccination. Indicated subset: HCoV-OC43 spike overlapping peptide pool stimulation. The receptor's source is a human donor who received a COVID-19 vaccine.

Written as DNA, the CDR3 is TGTGCCAGCAGCGTACTAGCGGGCGCTAGCACAGATACGCAGTATTTT. Translated: CASSVLAGASTDTQYF. J is TRBJ2-3 and V is TRBV9, with 8 bases matching TRBD2. The length of the CDR3 is 16 residues. Germline loops: CDR1 SGDLS, CDR2 YYNGEE. Trimming at V came to 1 base and at J to 0 bases, leaving 4 bases not matched to a gene.